This T cell receptor beta chain was documented in a study of blood T cells in healthy people across ages. Using a J-beta primer mix together with a sample-barcoded 5' primer, a second PCR was run for roughly 6 to 12 cycles. One entry per CDR3 protein, called by TCRdb with MiXCR from the 5' RACE reads. Found here are about 770,000 distinct CDR3 sequences, approximately 48% of them singletons; the top ten hold about 21%. Turning to this clonotype: Its cognate antigen is unknown.

The people who gave samples were healthy Caucasians from Russia, aged roughly 6 to 95. The germline V gene has CDR1 SGHRS and CDR2 YFSETQ. CDR3 size: 15 residues. The ends were cut back, 5 bases at V and 1 base at J, with 13 bases in the middle. Study-level findings and limits: Strong correlation existed between TCR beta diversity and naive T cell percentage.

Sequencing used blood. The V and J genes are TRBV5-1 and TRBJ1-5; D remains unclear. The source is a man aged 55 to 69 in good health. The CDR3 region is CASRLGFGSNQPQHF. The CDR3 coding sequence is TGCGCCAGCAGACTAGGCTTTGGGAGCAATCAGCCCCAGCATTTT. Drawing the rest from reference TRBV5-1 and TRBJ1-5, the complete variable domain is KAGVTQTPRYLIKTRGQQVTLSCSPISGHRSVSWYQQTPGQGLQFLFEYFSETQRNKGNFPGRFSGRQFSNSRSEMNVSTLELGDSALYLCASRLGFGSNQPQHFGDGTRLSIL.